The 32 T cell receptor beta chains given below trace back to one sample, sequenced in a study of OX40 agonist ivuxolimab in advanced cancers. TCRdb keeps only in-frame clones here, not all; method: immunoSEQ multiplex PCR. The data show more than 100,000 clones, 93% seen once. Sequences were derived from CD4+ or CD8+ T cells sorted from blood, sampled in a trial of the OX40 agonist ivuxolimab. All receptors come from an adult with an advanced solid tumor such as melanoma, head and neck, liver or kidney cancer.

This clone was detected only once. V gene TRBV19 combines with J gene TRBJ2-7; TRBD2 matches at 9 bases. The V gene's germline CDR1 is LNHDA and CDR2 SQIVND (reference sequence). V shed 5 bases, J shed 2 bases, and the junction held 7 bases outside the gene matches. The CDR3 is 15 amino acids. The CDR3 loop reads CASSPVAGDTYEQYF. The DNA of the CDR3 is TGTGCCAGTAGTCCAGTAGCGGGGGACACCTACGAGCAGTACTTC.

With regard to this clone: At the DNA level, this CDR3 is encoded by other sequences in the same sample as well. V gene TRBV28 combines with J gene TRBJ1-5; D is undetermined. V dropped 7 bases and J dropped 0 bases, with 16 bases sitting between them. There are 16 residues in the CDR3. Germline values: CDR1 MDHEN, CDR2 SYDVKM. The CDR3 region is CASTLSGQYSNQPQHF. The DNA for the CDR3 is TGTGCCAGCACCCTCAGCGGGCAGTATAGCAATCAGCCCCAGCATTTT.

The V gene is TRBV15, the J gene TRBJ2-5, with D perhaps matching TRBD1 (6 bases). CDR1 is LNHNV and CDR2 is YYDKDF in the germline V gene (reference sequence). Trimming pared 0 bases from V and 3 bases from J, leaving 17 bases between. The CDR3 length is 17 residues. CDR3 nucleotides: TGTGCCACCAGCAGAGAGGCGCAGGGCAGGGGAAAAGAGACCCAGTACTTC. This translates into CATSREAQGRGKETQYF.

The rearrangement uses TRBV7-2 and TRBJ2-6; perhaps D is TRBD1 or TRBD2 (5 bases each). Trimming removed 4 bases at V and 0 bases at J, with 19 bases between. This CDR3 is built from 19 residues. The germline V gene has CDR1 SGHTA and CDR2 FQGNSA. This CDR3 reads CASSSTLGTVSSGANVLTF. DNA for the CDR3: TGTGCCAGCAGCTCCACATTGGGGACCGTGAGCTCTGGGGCCAACGTCCTGACTTTC.

V and J are TRBV6-4 and TRBJ2-1; 8 bases map to TRBD2. Germline values: CDR1 MRHNA, CDR2 SNTAGT. With V trimmed by 4 bases and J by 9 bases, 8 bases remained unmatched. This CDR3 is built from 14 residues. The CDR3 loop reads CASSGQAGAIEQFF. CDR3 DNA: TGTGCCAGCAGTGGGCAAGCGGGAGCGATTGAGCAGTTCTTC.

The chain joins TRBV18 to TRBJ1-2; D not resolved. Germline CDR1 and CDR2: KGHSH and LQKENI. The CDR3 is made up of 14 amino acids. V lost 1 base and J 6 bases, leaving 12 bases between the germline ends. This CDR3 reads CASSPRSLGHGYTF. The CDR3 DNA reads TGTGCCAGCTCACCACGGTCCTTAGGGCATGGCTACACCTTC.

The chain combines TRBV2 with TRBJ1-1, with TRBD1 as a possible D gene (6 bases). The CDR3 totals 11 residues. Trimming pared 9 bases from V and 8 bases from J, leaving 13 bases between. In germline, CDR1 is SNHLY, CDR2 FYNNEI. For the CDR3, the DNA is TGTGCCAGTAACGGAGGGACAGAAGCTTTCTTT. It is translated as CASNGGTEAFF. Together with reference TRBV2 and TRBJ1-1, the CDR3 gives the full variable domain: EPEVTQTPSHQVTQMGQEVILRCVPISNHLYFYWYRQILGQKVEFLVSFYNNEISEKSEIFDDQFSVERPDGSNFTLKIRSTKLEDSAMYFCASNGGTEAFFGQGTRLTVV.

The chain uses TRBV29-1 and TRBJ1-5, with 8 bases lining up with TRBD1. Per germline, CDR1 SQVTM and CDR2 ANQGSEA. This CDR3 is 14 amino acids long. Losses at the gene ends were 6 bases for V and 1 base for J; bases not matched to a gene: 5. CDR3 loop: CSVSQGESNQPQHF. The DNA of the CDR3 is TGCAGCGTATCACAGGGGGAAAGCAATCAGCCCCAGCATTTT.

This clone was seen a single time. The chain combines TRBV6-1 with TRBJ1-3; possible D gene TRBD1, 6 bases. V shed 1 base and J shed 2 bases, with 12 bases lying between them. Germline CDR1 is MNHNS and CDR2 is SASEGT. This CDR3 contains 16 residues. The DNA of the CDR3 is TGTGCCAGCAGTGAAGGTTGGGGGCCCGCTGGAAACACCATATATTTT. Translating it yields CASSEGWGPAGNTIYF.

CDR3 coding DNA: TGTGCCAGCAGTTCGACTAGTCTGGCTCTGAACATTCAGTACTTC. Protein product: CASSSTSLALNIQYF. The chain combines TRBV28 with TRBJ2-4, with D possibly matching TRBD2 (6 bases). The CDR3 spans 15 residues. CDR1 and CDR2 (germline): MDHEN, SYDVKM. V was shortened by 4 bases and J by 7 bases, with 17 bases between the two germline ends.

This chain connects TRBV9 to TRBJ2-7; D might be TRBD2 (6 bases). CDR3 length: 14 residues. V gave up 0 bases and J gave up 1 base, with 8 bases separating them. Looked up from germline, CDR1 is SGDLS and CDR2 is YYNGEE. This CDR3 is CASSVGTMSYEQYF. The CDR3 DNA sequence: TGTGCCAGCAGCGTAGGGACTATGTCCTACGAGCAGTACTTC. The full variable domain, its missing parts supplied by reference TRBV9 and TRBJ2-7, is DSGVTQTPKHLITATGQRVTLRCSPRSGDLSVYWYQQSLDQGLQFLIQYYNGEERAKGNILERFSAQQFPDLHSELNLSSLELGDSALYFCASSVGTMSYEQYFGPGTRLTVT.

The chain combines TRBV6-5 with TRBJ2-5; D ambiguous. V lost 2 bases, J lost 8 bases, and 6 bases lay in between. This CDR3 comprises 11 residues. Germline V CDR1 and CDR2: MNHEY, SVGAGI. The CDR3 DNA follows: TGTGCCAGCAGTTACGAGGAAACCCAGTACTTC. The encoded protein is CASSYEETQYF.

The chain joins TRBV7-2 to TRBJ1-3, with 7 nucleotides matching TRBD1. Looked up from germline, CDR1 is SGHTA and CDR2 is FQGNSA. This CDR3 is built from 16 residues. V gave up 4 bases and J gave up 0 bases; unmatched junction bases: 6. The CDR3: CASSSQGPYSGNTIYF. DNA for the CDR3: TGTGCCAGCAGCTCACAGGGGCCCTACTCTGGAAACACCATATATTTT.

The genes are TRBV28 and TRBJ1-1, with unresolved D. There are 11 residues in the CDR3. Trimming left V 5 bases short and J 2 bases short, with 3 bases between. Germline loops: CDR1 MDHEN, CDR2 SYDVKM. The CDR3 DNA follows: TGTGCCAGCAGTCCCAACACTGAAGCTTTCTTT. Amino acid sequence: CASSPNTEAFF. Looking up the rest from reference TRBV28 and TRBJ1-1 gives the full variable domain: DVKVTQSSRYLVKRTGEKVFLECVQDMDHENMFWYRQDPGLGLRLIYFSYDVKMKEKGDIPEGYSVSREKKERFSLILESASTNQTSMYLCASSPNTEAFFGQGTRLTVV.

A single count supports this clone. Here the CDR3 DNA reads TGTGCTAGTGTCTGGGGCGTCTCTGGAAACACCATATATTTT. Protein product: CASVWGVSGNTIYF. The V gene is TRBV12-5, the J gene TRBJ1-3; weak D call: TRBD1 (5 bases). V gave up 7 bases and J gave up 0 bases, with 10 bases separating them. Looked up from germline, CDR1 is LGHNT and CDR2 is FRNRAP. The CDR3 is made up of 14 amino acids.

The chain links TRBV9 to TRBJ2-1; 7 bases align to TRBD1. Germline lookup yields CDR1 SGDLS and CDR2 YYNGEE. The V segment lost 4 bases and the J segment 8 bases; nucleotides outside the gene matches: 9. The CDR3 is 14 residues long. CDR3 sequence reads: CASSTKSDRDEQFF. For the CDR3, the DNA is TGTGCCAGCAGCACCAAGAGTGACAGGGATGAGCAGTTCTTC.

The V gene is TRBV7-9, the J gene TRBJ2-3; D might be TRBD1 (5 bases). Trimming shortened V by 3 bases and J by 0 bases, and 7 bases separated the two germline ends. Germline values: CDR1 SEHNR, CDR2 FQNEAQ (reference sequence). The CDR3 consists of 14 residues. CDR3 in amino acids: CASSLTVSTDTQYF. The CDR3 bases are TGTGCCAGCAGCTTGACAGTTAGCACAGATACGCAGTATTTT.

This sequence joins TRBV15 and TRBJ2-5, with D unclear. V lost 0 bases and J lost 4, with 6 bases in between. The germline CDR1 and CDR2 sequences are LNHNV and YYDKDF (reference sequence). This CDR3 is 13 amino acids long. The CDR3 region has the DNA TGTGCCACCAGCAGAGACCCCGGAGAGACCCAGTACTTC. This gives the protein CATSRDPGETQYF.

The chain employs TRBV7-9 and TRBJ1-5; 8 nucleotides agree with TRBD1. Germline CDR1 SEHNR, CDR2 FQNEAQ (reference sequence). With V trimmed by 2 bases and J by 10 bases, 10 bases remained unmatched. CDR3 size: 15 residues. The CDR3 region has the DNA TGTGCCAGCAGCTTATCGGGACAGGTCTCTGAACCCCAGCATTTT. This translates into CASSLSGQVSEPQHF.

The chain combines TRBV4-2 with TRBJ2-1; TRBD2 aligns across 7 bases. CDR3 length: 17 residues. Germline loops: CDR1 LGHNA, CDR2 YNFKEQ. With V trimmed by 0 bases and J by 0 bases, 5 bases remained unmatched. Here the CDR3 reads CASSQDPGGSSYNEQFF. CDR3 nucleotide sequence: TGTGCCAGCAGCCAAGATCCAGGCGGGAGCTCCTACAATGAGCAGTTCTTC.

This rearrangement joins TRBV11-2 to TRBJ2-4, with unresolved D. Per germline, CDR1 SGHAT and CDR2 FQNNGV. This CDR3 has 15 residues. Trimming cost V 1 base and J 7 bases, with 14 bases left between them. This chain's CDR3 is CASSLGLDSGNIQYF. The CDR3 DNA reads as TGTGCCAGCAGCTTAGGGCTCGACTCTGGGAACATTCAGTACTTC.

The genes are TRBV4-2 and TRBJ2-7; 8 bases align to TRBD2. The CDR3 has 16 amino acids. The ends lost 4 bases at V and 5 bases at J; junction bases unmatched: 13. CDR1 and CDR2 (germline): LGHNA, YNFKEQ. The CDR3 spells CASSRLYAAGGDEQYF. CDR3 nucleotide sequence: TGTGCCAGCAGCCGCCTTTATGCGGCCGGGGGGGACGAGCAGTACTTC.

The chain employs TRBV6-5 and TRBJ1-6; D is ambiguous. Germline loops: CDR1 MNHEY, CDR2 SVGAGI. V was cut by 7 bases and J by 6 bases, with 13 bases left in between. This CDR3 spans 14 amino acids. As DNA, the CDR3 is TGTGCCAGCAAGATCTGGACCGCTAATTCACCCCTCCACTTT. Translating gives CASKIWTANSPLHF.

The V and J genes are TRBV5-1 and TRBJ1-2; a possible D gene is TRBD1 (6 bases). From germline, CDR1 is SGHRS and CDR2 YFSETQ. V gave up 4 bases and J gave up 4 bases, with 14 bases separating them. The CDR3 is 14 residues long. CDR3 bases: TGCGCCAGCAGCACTGCAGGGGTAGGCTATGGCTACACCTTC. This translates into CASSTAGVGYGYTF.

The V and J genes are TRBV28 and TRBJ1-4; D gene uncertain. The V gene's germline CDR1 is MDHEN and CDR2 SYDVKM. The CDR3 has 15 amino acids. Trimming removed 4 bases from V and 0 bases from J, with 9 bases in between. The CDR3 sequence is CASSSTFATNEKLFF. The CDR3 DNA sequence: TGTGCCAGCAGTTCCACCTTTGCAACTAATGAAAAACTGTTTTTT.

The genes are TRBV6-1 and TRBJ2-7; no firm D call. The CDR3 runs 15 residues. V was trimmed by 3 bases and J by 1 base, leaving 13 bases between them. Germline-derived CDR1 and CDR2 are MNHNS and SASEGT. The CDR3 coding sequence is TGTGCCAGCAGTGAGCAACTTCAACGGTCCTACGAGCAGTACTTC. Protein sequence: CASSEQLQRSYEQYF.

This clone was recorded once. V and J are TRBV6-1 and TRBJ1-6; TRBD1 is a possible D gene (5 bases). CDR3 size: 17 residues. The V gene's germline CDR1 is MNHNS and CDR2 SASEGT. The germline V and J ends were trimmed by 0 bases and 0 bases, with 9 bases remaining between them. The DNA of the CDR3 is TGTGCCAGCAGTGAAGCGCGGGGGAGCTCCTATAATTCACCCCTCCACTTT. Its protein product is CASSEARGSSYNSPLHF.

This sequence joins TRBV11-2 and TRBJ2-7; 14 nucleotides agree with TRBD2. The germline V gene encodes CDR1 SGHAT and CDR2 FQNNGV. Unmatched junction bases numbered 6, after V lost 5 bases and J lost 0 bases. The CDR3 consists of 17 residues. The CDR3 protein is CASSGRTSGGTSYEQYF. The DNA for the CDR3 is TGTGCCAGCAGCGGCCGGACTAGCGGGGGGACCTCCTACGAGCAGTACTTC.

The chain links TRBV30 to TRBJ2-5; no reliable D call. Trimming pared 2 bases from V and 4 bases from J, leaving 5 bases between. Looked up from germline, CDR1 is GTSNPN and CDR2 is SVGIG (reference sequence). The CDR3 is 11 amino acids. The CDR3: CAWSPLETQYF. The CDR3 DNA sequence: TGTGCCTGGAGTCCCTTAGAGACCCAGTACTTC.

As concerns this clone: This CDR3 is also generated by other DNA sequences in the sample. The chain employs TRBV12-5 and TRBJ1-2; D unresolved. Germline loops: CDR1 LGHNT, CDR2 FRNRAP. V was trimmed by 3 bases and J by 0 bases, leaving 2 bases between them. This CDR3 region has 12 residues. The CDR3 protein is CASGFSNYGYTF. CDR3 nucleotides: TGTGCTAGTGGTTTCTCTAACTATGGCTACACCTTC.

The rearrangement joins TRBV6-1 to TRBJ1-3; 7 positions match TRBD1. This CDR3 is 16 amino acids long. Germline V gene sequence: CDR1 MNHNS, CDR2 SASEGT. Trimming cost V 2 bases and J 3 bases; bases outside gene matches: 7. This chain's CDR3 is CASSESETGFGNTIYF. The CDR3 DNA reads TGTGCCAGCAGTGAATCTGAGACAGGGTTTGGAAACACCATATATTTT.

This chain joins TRBV18 and TRBJ2-7; D is possibly TRBD2 (5 bases). Trimming cost V 0 bases and J 2 bases, with 14 bases left between them. The germline gives CDR1 KGHSH, CDR2 LQKENI. This CDR3 is 16 amino acids long. As DNA, the CDR3 is TGTGCCAGCTCACCACCCGGGCCGGGAACTACCTACGAGCAGTACTTC. Translated, it gives CASSPPGPGTTYEQYF.